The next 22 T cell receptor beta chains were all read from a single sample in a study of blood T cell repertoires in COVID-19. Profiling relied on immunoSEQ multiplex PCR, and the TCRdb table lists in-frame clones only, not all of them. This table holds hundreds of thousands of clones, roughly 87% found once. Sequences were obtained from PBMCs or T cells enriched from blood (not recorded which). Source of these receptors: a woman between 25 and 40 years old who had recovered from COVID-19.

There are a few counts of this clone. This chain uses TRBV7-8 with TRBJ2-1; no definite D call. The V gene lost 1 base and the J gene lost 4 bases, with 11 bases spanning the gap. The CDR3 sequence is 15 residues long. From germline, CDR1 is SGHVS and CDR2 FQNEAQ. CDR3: CASSLGVYRYNEQFF. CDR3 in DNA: TGTGCCAGCAGCTTAGGAGTCTACCGTTACAATGAGCAGTTCTTC.

The CDR3 DNA follows: TGTGCCAGCAGTTTGGTAGTTAAGGGACTCAACGAGCAGTACTTC. It is translated as CASSLVVKGLNEQYF. The gene calls are TRBV28 and TRBJ2-7, with D possibly TRBD2 on 6 matching bases. Germline V CDR1 and CDR2: MDHEN, SYDVKM. The ends were cut back, 3 bases at V and 5 bases at J, with 17 bases in the middle. This CDR3 spans 15 amino acids.

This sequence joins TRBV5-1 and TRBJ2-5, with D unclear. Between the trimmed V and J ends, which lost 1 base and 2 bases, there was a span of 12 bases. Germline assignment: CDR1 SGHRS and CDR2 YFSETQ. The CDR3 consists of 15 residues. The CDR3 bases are TGCGCCAGCAGCTTGAATCTGCGTAAACAAGAGACCCAGTACTTC. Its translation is CASSLNLRKQETQYF.

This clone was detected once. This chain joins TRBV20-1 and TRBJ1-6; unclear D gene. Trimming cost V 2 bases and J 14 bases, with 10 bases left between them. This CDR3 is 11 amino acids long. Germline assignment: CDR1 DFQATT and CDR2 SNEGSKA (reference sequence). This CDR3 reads CSARHEMALHF. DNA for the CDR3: TGCAGTGCTAGACATGAGATGGCCCTCCACTTT.

CDR3 sequence: CASSAYRGSGANVLTF. In DNA form, the CDR3 reads TGTGCCAGCAGCGCCTACAGGGGTAGCGGGGCCAACGTCCTGACTTTC. The chain links TRBV9 to TRBJ2-6; 7 positions match TRBD1. CDR1 and CDR2 (germline): SGDLS, YYNGEE. V lost 3 bases, J lost 4 bases, and 7 bases stayed unmatched. The CDR3 length is 16 residues. Filled out from reference TRBV9 and TRBJ2-6, the complete variable domain reads DSGVTQTPKHLITATGQRVTLRCSPRSGDLSVYWYQQSLDQGLQFLIQYYNGEERAKGNILERFSAQQFPDLHSELNLSSLELGDSALYFCASSAYRGSGANVLTFGAGSRLTVL.

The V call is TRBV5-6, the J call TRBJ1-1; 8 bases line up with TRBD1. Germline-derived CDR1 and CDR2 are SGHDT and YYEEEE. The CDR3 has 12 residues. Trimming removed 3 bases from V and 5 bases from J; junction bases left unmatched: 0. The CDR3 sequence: CASSYRGTEAFF. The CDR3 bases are TGTGCCAGCAGCTACAGGGGGACTGAAGCTTTCTTT. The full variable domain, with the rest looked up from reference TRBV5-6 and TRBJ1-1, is DAGVTQSPTHLIKTRGQQVTLRCSPKSGHDTVSWYQQALGQGPQFIFQYYEEEERQRGNFPDRFSGHQFPNYSSELNVNALLLGDSALYLCASSYRGTEAFFGQGTRLTVV.

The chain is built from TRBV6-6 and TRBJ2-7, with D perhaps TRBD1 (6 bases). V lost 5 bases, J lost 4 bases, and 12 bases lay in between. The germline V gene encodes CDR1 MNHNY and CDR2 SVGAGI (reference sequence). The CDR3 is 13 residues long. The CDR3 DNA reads TGTGCCAGCAGTCAACAGGGTCGGTACGAGCAGTACTTC. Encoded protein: CASSQQGRYEQYF.

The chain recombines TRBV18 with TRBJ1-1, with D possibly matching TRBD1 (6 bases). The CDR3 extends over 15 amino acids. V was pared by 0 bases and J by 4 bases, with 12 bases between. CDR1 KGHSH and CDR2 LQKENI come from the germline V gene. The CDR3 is CASSPPQGGGTEAFF. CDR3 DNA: TGTGCCAGCTCACCACCGCAGGGAGGGGGCACTGAAGCTTTCTTT.

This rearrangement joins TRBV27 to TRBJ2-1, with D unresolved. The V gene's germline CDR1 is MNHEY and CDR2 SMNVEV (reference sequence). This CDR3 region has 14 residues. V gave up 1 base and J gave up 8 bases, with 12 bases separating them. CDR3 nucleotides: TGTGCCAGCAGTTTATTTAGCCCGGCCGATGAGCAGTTCTTC. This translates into CASSLFSPADEQFF.

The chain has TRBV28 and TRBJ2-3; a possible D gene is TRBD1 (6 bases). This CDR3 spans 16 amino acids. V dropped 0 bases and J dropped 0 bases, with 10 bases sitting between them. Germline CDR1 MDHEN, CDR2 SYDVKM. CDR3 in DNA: TGTGCCAGCAGTTTATGGGGCCAGGGGAGCACAGATACGCAGTATTTT. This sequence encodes CASSLWGQGSTDTQYF. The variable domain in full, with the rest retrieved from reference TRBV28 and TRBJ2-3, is DVKVTQSSRYLVKRTGEKVFLECVQDMDHENMFWYRQDPGLGLRLIYFSYDVKMKEKGDIPEGYSVSREKKERFSLILESASTNQTSMYLCASSLWGQGSTDTQYFGPGTRLTVL.

Written as DNA, the CDR3 is TGTGCCAGCAGTTTGGTGTTGGTTAGCTCCTACAATGAGCAGTTCTTC. It codes for CASSLVLVSSYNEQFF. The chain uses TRBV27 and TRBJ2-1; D gene unclear. V was cut by 3 bases and J by 0 bases, with 12 bases left in between. CDR1 is MNHEY, CDR2 SMNVEV, per germline (reference sequence). The CDR3 totals 16 residues.

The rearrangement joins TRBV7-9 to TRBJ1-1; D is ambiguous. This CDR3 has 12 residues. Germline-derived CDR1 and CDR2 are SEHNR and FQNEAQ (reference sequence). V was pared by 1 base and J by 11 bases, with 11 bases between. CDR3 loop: CASSLGSVAAFF. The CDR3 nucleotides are TGTGCCAGCAGCTTAGGTTCGGTCGCCGCTTTCTTT.

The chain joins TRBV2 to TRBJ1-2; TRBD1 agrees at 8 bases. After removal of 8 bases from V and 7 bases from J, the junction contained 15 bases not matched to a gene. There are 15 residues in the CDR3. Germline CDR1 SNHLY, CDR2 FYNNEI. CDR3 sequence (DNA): TGTGCCAGCCAGGCAGGGGGCGCGAGTCTTGGTGGCTACACCTTC. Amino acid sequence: CASQAGGASLGGYTF.

CDR3 loop: CASSWLAEYTGELFF. The CDR3 nucleotides are TGTGCCAGTAGTTGGCTAGCGGAGTACACCGGGGAGCTGTTTTTT. The chain couples TRBV19 to TRBJ2-2, with 7 positions matching TRBD2. With V trimmed by 5 bases and J by 3 bases, 6 bases remained unmatched. This CDR3 is 15 amino acids long. Germline-derived CDR1 and CDR2 are LNHDA and SQIVND (reference sequence).

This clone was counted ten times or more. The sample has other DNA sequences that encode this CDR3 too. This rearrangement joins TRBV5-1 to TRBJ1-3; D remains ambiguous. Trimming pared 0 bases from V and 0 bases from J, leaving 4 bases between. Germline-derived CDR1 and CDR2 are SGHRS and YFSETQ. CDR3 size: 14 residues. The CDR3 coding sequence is TGCGCCAGCAGCTTGGACAGCTCTGGAAACACCATATATTTT. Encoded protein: CASSLDSSGNTIYF. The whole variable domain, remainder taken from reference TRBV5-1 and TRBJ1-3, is KAGVTQTPRYLIKTRGQQVTLSCSPISGHRSVSWYQQTPGQGLQFLFEYFSETQRNKGNFPGRFSGRQFSNSRSEMNVSTLELGDSALYLCASSLDSSGNTIYFGEGSWLTVV.

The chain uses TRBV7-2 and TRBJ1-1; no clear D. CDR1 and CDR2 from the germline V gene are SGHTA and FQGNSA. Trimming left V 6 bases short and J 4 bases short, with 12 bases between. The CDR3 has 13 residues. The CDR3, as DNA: TGTGCCAGCAGTGGTCGGTTCGGCACTGAAGCTTTCTTT. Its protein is CASSGRFGTEAFF.

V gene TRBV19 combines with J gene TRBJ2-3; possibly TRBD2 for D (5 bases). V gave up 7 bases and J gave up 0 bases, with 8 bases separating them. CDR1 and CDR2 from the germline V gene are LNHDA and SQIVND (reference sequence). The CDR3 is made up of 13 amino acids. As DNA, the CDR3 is TGTGCCAGTAACCAGCGGAGCACAGATACGCAGTATTTT. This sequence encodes CASNQRSTDTQYF.

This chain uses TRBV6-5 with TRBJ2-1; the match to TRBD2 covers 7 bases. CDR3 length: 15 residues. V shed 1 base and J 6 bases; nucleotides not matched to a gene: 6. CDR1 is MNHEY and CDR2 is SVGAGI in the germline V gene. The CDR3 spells CASSYWAGAPNEQFF. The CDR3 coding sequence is TGTGCCAGCAGTTACTGGGCGGGAGCCCCCAATGAGCAGTTCTTC.

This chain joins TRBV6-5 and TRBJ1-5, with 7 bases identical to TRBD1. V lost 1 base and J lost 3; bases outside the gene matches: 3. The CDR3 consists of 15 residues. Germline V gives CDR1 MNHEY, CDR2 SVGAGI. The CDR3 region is CASSYLGTDNQPQHF. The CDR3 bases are TGTGCCAGCAGTTACTTAGGGACAGACAATCAGCCCCAGCATTTT.

The chain's CDR3 is CASSLDGTGEPSNYGYTF. The CDR3 region has the DNA TGCGCCAGCAGCTTGGATGGTACAGGGGAACCCTCTAACTATGGCTACACCTTC. The chain employs TRBV5-1 and TRBJ1-2; 7 bases are shared with TRBD1. Germline V lookup: CDR1 SGHRS, CDR2 YFSETQ. The CDR3 length is 18 residues. The trim removed 0 bases at V and 0 bases at J, leaving 11 bases unmatched.

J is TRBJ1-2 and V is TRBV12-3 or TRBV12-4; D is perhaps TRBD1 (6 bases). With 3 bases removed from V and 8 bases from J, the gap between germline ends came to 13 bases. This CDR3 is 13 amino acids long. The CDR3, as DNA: TGTGCCAGCAGTTTTGGGGGGGCGGGGGGCTACACCTTC. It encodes CASSFGGAGGYTF.

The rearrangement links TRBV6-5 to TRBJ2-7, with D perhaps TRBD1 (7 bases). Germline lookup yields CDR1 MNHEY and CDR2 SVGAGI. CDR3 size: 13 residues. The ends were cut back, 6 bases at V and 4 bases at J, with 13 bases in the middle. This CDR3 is CASRVPGGYEQYF. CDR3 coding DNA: TGTGCCAGCAGGGTTCCAGGGGGGTACGAGCAGTACTTC.